This TCR beta chain was profiled in a study of T cells in Graves' hyperthyroidism and ophthalmopathy. The junction had 11 bases not matched to a gene; V was cut back by 4 bases and J by 0 bases. This CDR3 region has 17 residues. Germline V CDR1 and CDR2: SGHDN, FVKESK. General study points: Most expanded thyroid clonotypes above 0.001 also appeared in blood. Ophthalmopathy, which appeared later, was predicted by the model a median around 6.9 months before onset.

Not enrolled were patients with uncontrolled infection, other autoimmune disease, pregnancy or lactation. Diagnosing involved the use of clinical symptoms, serum thyroxine and TRAb, thyroid ultrasound and orbital computed tomography. RNA transcripts yielded amplified TCR beta CDR3 regions. The primer set for the first-round RT-PCR of the TCR CDR3 was HTBI. TCRdb reprocessed the multiplex PCR reads via MiXCR and lists one record per CDR3 protein. In the table there are around 600,000 distinct CDR3 sequences, 14% of which are singletons. This clonotype was detected ten times or more. Its antigen is as yet unknown.

The clonotype comes from a woman in her late teens or twenties with Graves' ophthalmopathy. The V gene is TRBV14, the J gene TRBJ2-7; TRBD1 matches at 8 bases. Sequenced material: blood. The CDR3 region is CASSRIIWDRSSYEQYF. DNA for the CDR3: TGTGCCAGCAGCCGGATAATATGGGACAGGAGCTCCTACGAGCAGTACTTC.